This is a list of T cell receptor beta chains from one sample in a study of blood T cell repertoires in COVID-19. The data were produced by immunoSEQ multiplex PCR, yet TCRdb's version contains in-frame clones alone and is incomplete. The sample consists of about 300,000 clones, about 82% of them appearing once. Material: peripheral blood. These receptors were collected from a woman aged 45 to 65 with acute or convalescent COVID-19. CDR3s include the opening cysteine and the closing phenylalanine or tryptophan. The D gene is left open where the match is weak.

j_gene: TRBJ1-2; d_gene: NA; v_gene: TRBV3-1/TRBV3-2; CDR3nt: TGTGCCAGCAGCCAAATCGGGGGGAATTATGGCTACACCTTC; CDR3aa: CASSQIGGNYGYTF
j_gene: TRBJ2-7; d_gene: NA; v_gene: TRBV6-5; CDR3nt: TGTGCCAGCAGTTACCGGGATACCTTTGGCTACGAGCAGTACTTC; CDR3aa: CASSYRDTFGYEQYF
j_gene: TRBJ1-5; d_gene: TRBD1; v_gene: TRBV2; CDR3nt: TGTGCCAGCAGTTGGGGACAGTATAGCAATCAGCCCCAGCATTTT; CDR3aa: CASSWGQYSNQPQHF
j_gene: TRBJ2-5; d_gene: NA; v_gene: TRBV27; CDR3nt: TGTGCCAGCAGTTTACAGGGGAAAGAGACCCAGTACTTC; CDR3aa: CASSLQGKETQYF
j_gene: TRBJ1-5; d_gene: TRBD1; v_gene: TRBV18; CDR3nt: TGTGCCAGCTCACAAACCCTGACAGGGGGCGCAAGCAATCAGCCCCAGCATTTT; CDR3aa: CASSQTLTGGASNQPQHF
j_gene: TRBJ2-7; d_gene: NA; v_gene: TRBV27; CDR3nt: TGTGCCAGCAGTTCACCCTCTGCGGGGAACAGATCCTACGAGCAGTACTTC; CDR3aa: CASSSPSAGNRSYEQYF
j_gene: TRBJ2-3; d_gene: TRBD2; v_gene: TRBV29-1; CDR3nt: TGCAGCGCTGATAGCGGGGATGGGAGGACAGATACGCAGTATTTT; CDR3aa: CSADSGDGRTDTQYF
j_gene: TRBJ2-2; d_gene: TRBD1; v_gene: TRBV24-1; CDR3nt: TGTGCCACCAGTGATTTAAGGGGGCGCGACACCGGGGAGCTGTTTTTT; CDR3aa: CATSDLRGRDTGELFF
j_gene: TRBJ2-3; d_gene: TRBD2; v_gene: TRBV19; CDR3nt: TGTGCCAGCCGGACTAGCGGGAGGTTGGATACGCAGTATTTT; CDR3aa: CASRTSGRLDTQYF
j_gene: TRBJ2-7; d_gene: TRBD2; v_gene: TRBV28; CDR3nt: TGTGCCAGCAGTTGGTTAGCGGGGGGGTACGAGCAGTACTTC; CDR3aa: CASSWLAGGYEQYF
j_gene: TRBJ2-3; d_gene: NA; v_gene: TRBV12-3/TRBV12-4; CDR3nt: TGTGCCAGCAGGTGGACAGGCACAGATACGCAGTATTTT; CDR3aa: CASRWTGTDTQYF